The T cell receptor beta chain described here comes from a study of blood T cell repertoires in COVID-19. Study-wide context: Acute and convalescent COVID-19 specimens originated in the United States, Italy and Spain. The cDNA or gDNA used as material had been derived from T cells, B-cell-depleted T cells, or PBMCs.

In the original processing: How many nucleated cells were present was estimated from reference gene primer amplification. Profiled with immunoSEQ multiplex PCR; TCRdb holds only in-frame clones, not every one. The V and J calls and clone size are taken from that table; D and trimming were inferred from the DNA. The top ten clones hold about 4.8% of a sample with about 200,000 clones, 86% of them seen once. Trimming stripped 0 bases from V and 1 base from J, with 8 bases between. Germline CDR1 is SGHRS and CDR2 is YFSETQ. There are 16 residues in the CDR3. The receptor comes from a man in his forties or fifties with acute or convalescent COVID-19. Sequencing input: peripheral blood. The chain joins TRBV5-1 to TRBJ2-6, with a tentative D call TRBD1 (5 bases). The CDR3 here is CASSLDRRSGANVLTF. DNA for the CDR3: TGCGCCAGCAGCTTGGACAGGAGATCTGGGGCCAACGTCCTGACTTTC.